This entry features one T cell receptor (beta chain) sequence. What it binds is unknown. This sample stems from a study of blood T cells in healthy people across ages. Regarding the study as a whole: Diversity of TCR beta per million T cells declined in a roughly linear way with age.

The V and J ends lost 5 bases and 7 bases, in that order; junction bases with no gene match: 12. Germline V gives CDR1 DFQATT, CDR2 SNEGSKA (reference sequence). The CDR3 length is 14 residues. It was with a sample-barcoded 5' primer and a J-beta primer mix that a second PCR of about 7 to 12 cycles was run. TCRdb redid the calling of the 5' RACE reads with MiXCR, one entry per CDR3 protein. The sample yields about 1.1 million distinct CDR3 sequences, about two fifths seen once. This sequence originates from a man aged 18 to 29 in good health. V usage is TRBV20-1 and J usage is TRBJ2-7, with 9 bases identical to TRBD1. Sequenced material: blood. Here the CDR3 DNA reads TGCAGTGCTGAACCGGGACAGGGTAGTGGTGAGCAGTACTTC. Translated, it gives CSAEPGQGSGEQYF.